The 31 T cell receptor beta chains in this list originate from one sample, sequenced in a study of Graves' ophthalmopathy and Graves' hyperthyroidism. The authors amplified TCR beta CDR3 regions, and they did so from RNA transcripts for repertoire sequencing. Investigators did first-round RT-PCR with HTBI primers, then second-round multiplex PCR. Each CDR3 protein gets one entry after TCRdb re-called the multiplex PCR reads with MiXCR. The sample lists roughly 480,000 distinct CDR3 sequences, approximately 15% occurring once. Specimen: blood. These receptors were taken from a woman aged 25 to 39 with Graves' ophthalmopathy.

This clonotype was counted many times. The V and J genes are TRBV7-2 and TRBJ2-7; 8 nucleotides align to TRBD2. The CDR3 consists of 16 residues. J gave up 2 bases and V 0 bases, and 6 bases lay outside the gene matches. Germline CDR1 SGHTA, CDR2 FQGNSA. DNA for the CDR3: TGTGCCAGCAGCTTAGCGTTAACTAGCGGAACCTACGAGCAGTACTTC. Its protein is CASSLALTSGTYEQYF.

There are a few counts of this clonotype. The V and J genes are TRBV30 and TRBJ2-5; no reliable D call. The germline CDR1 and CDR2 sequences are GTSNPN and SVGIG (reference sequence). Trimming removed 0 bases at V and 5 bases at J, with 7 bases between. The CDR3 is 12 amino acids. The CDR3: CAWSVFRETQYF. The CDR3 bases are TGTGCCTGGAGTGTATTTCGGGAGACCCAGTACTTC.

This clonotype was seen ten or more times. The chain combines TRBV2 with TRBJ2-7; either TRBD1 or TRBD2 may fit D (5 bases each). The CDR3 runs 14 residues. Germline V gene sequence: CDR1 SNHLY, CDR2 FYNNEI. Trimming pared 4 bases from V and 3 bases from J, leaving 13 bases between. In DNA, the CDR3 is TGTGCCAGCAGTGGAATACGGGGCAACTACGAGCAGTACTTC. Translating gives CASSGIRGNYEQYF. Using reference TRBV2 and TRBJ2-7 for the parts outside the CDR3, the full variable domain is EPEVTQTPSHQVTQMGQEVILRCVPISNHLYFYWYRQILGQKVEFLVSFYNNEISEKSEIFDDQFSVERPDGSNFTLKIRSTKLEDSAMYFCASSGIRGNYEQYFGPGTRLTVT.

At least ten counts were recorded for this clonotype. The chain joins TRBV19 to TRBJ1-1; no clear D gene. Germline V lookup: CDR1 LNHDA, CDR2 SQIVND (reference sequence). CDR3 length: 12 amino acids. With 5 bases removed from V and 5 bases from J, the gap between germline ends came to 9 bases. The CDR3 DNA reads TGTGCCAGTAGTTGGAGCAGGACTGAAGCTTTCTTT. Translated: CASSWSRTEAFF.

This clonotype was counted ten times or more. The CDR3 coding sequence is TGTGCCAGTAGTATAACCGGGACAGGGCCGGGAGTTGCTGAAGCTTTCTTT. Amino acid sequence: CASSITGTGPGVAEAFF. The J gene is TRBJ1-1, the V gene TRBV19; 9 bases map to TRBD1. Germline trimming cut 2 bases from V and 6 bases from J; bases unmatched to any gene: 13. CDR3 size: 17 residues. Germline CDR1 LNHDA, CDR2 SQIVND (reference sequence).

CDR3 sequence: CSALRGDRPYEQYF. The CDR3 DNA sequence: TGCAGTGCTCTTCGGGGGGACAGGCCCTACGAGCAGTACTTC. The rearrangement links TRBV20-1 to TRBJ2-7; tentative D call: TRBD1 (8 bases). V shed 5 bases and J shed 2 bases, with 16 bases lying between them. The V gene's germline CDR1 is DFQATT and CDR2 SNEGSKA (reference sequence). CDR3 length equals 14 residues.

This clonotype came up many times. The chain combines TRBV20-1 with TRBJ2-7; TRBD2 matches at 10 bases. V dropped 5 bases and J dropped 5; count of bases not matched to a gene: 12. Germline assignment: CDR1 DFQATT and CDR2 SNEGSKA (reference sequence). The CDR3 is 15 residues long. This CDR3 is CSAGRGSGRAHEQYF. CDR3 sequence (DNA): TGCAGTGCTGGAAGAGGAAGCGGGAGGGCCCACGAGCAGTACTTC.

This clonotype was detected ten times or more. The V call is TRBV4-1, the J call TRBJ1-1; D unclear. This CDR3 has 16 amino acids. Between the trimmed V and J ends, which lost 0 bases and 1 base, there was a span of 12 bases. In germline, CDR1 is MGHRA, CDR2 YSYEKL. CDR3 coding DNA: TGCGCCAGCAGCCAAGAAGGCGGGCAGCCGAACACTGAAGCTTTCTTT. This translates into CASSQEGGQPNTEAFF.

This clonotype occurred many times. The CDR3 DNA reads as TGTGCCACCAGCACCAAAAGGGCAGCCCATTCACCCCTCCACTTT. Protein product: CATSTKRAAHSPLHF. V gene TRBV15 combines with J gene TRBJ1-6; no clear D gene. Germline values: CDR1 LNHNV, CDR2 YYDKDF (reference sequence). This CDR3 spans 15 amino acids. V dropped 4 bases and J dropped 8 bases, with 15 bases sitting between them.

Many counts were recorded for this clonotype. The V and J genes are TRBV12-3 or TRBV12-4 and TRBJ1-1; 8 bases match TRBD1. CDR3 length: 17 residues. With 1 base clipped from V and 2 bases from J, the junction kept 9 bases outside the gene matches. CDR3 sequence (DNA): TGTGCCAGCAGTTTAGTTCACAGGGGGGTTGGAAACACTGAAGCTTTCTTT. This translates into CASSLVHRGVGNTEAFF.

This chain connects TRBV7-2 to TRBJ1-1; D is undetermined. V was trimmed by 5 bases and J by 6 bases, leaving 16 bases between them. The CDR3 totals 14 residues. CDR1 is SGHTA and CDR2 is FQGNSA in the germline V gene. CDR3 residues: CASSTDGRFPEAFF. The CDR3 DNA reads TGTGCCAGCAGCACAGACGGCCGTTTCCCTGAAGCTTTCTTT.

This clonotype was seen ten or more times. This sequence joins TRBV12-3 or TRBV12-4 and TRBJ2-2; D remains unclear. V lost 3 bases and J lost 7, with 15 bases in between. The CDR3 covers 15 residues. CDR3 sequence (DNA): TGTGCCAGCAGTTTTTTGGCCCACCGAGGCGGGGAGCTGTTTTTT. Translated, it gives CASSFLAHRGGELFF.

Ten or more counts support this clonotype. V and J are TRBV28 and TRBJ1-2; 7 bases are shared with TRBD1. Germline V gene data show CDR1 as MDHEN and CDR2 as SYDVKM. This CDR3 is built from 15 residues. The V segment lost 3 bases and the J segment 5 bases; nucleotides outside the gene matches: 9. The CDR3 sequence is CASSFPTGDRYGYTF. The CDR3 DNA follows: TGTGCCAGCAGTTTCCCCACAGGGGACCGTTATGGCTACACCTTC.

This clonotype was detected a few times. This chain uses TRBV6-4 with TRBJ2-4; either TRBD1 or TRBD2 may supply D (5 bases each). Trimming left V 4 bases short and J 0 bases short, with 16 bases between. CDR1 is MRHNA and CDR2 is SNTAGT in the germline V gene. The CDR3 length is 17 residues. CDR3 in DNA: TGTGCCAGCAGTGCCCCGGGGCAGGGTAGAGCCAAAAACATTCAGTACTTC. Translated, it gives CASSAPGQGRAKNIQYF.

This clonotype was seen at least ten times. The chain uses TRBV6-5 and TRBJ2-7, with TRBD2 matching over 12 bases. V gave up 0 bases and J gave up 12 bases; unmatched junction bases: 12. Germline V gene data show CDR1 as MNHEY and CDR2 as SVGAGI. The CDR3 runs 16 residues. The CDR3 protein is CASSYSSASGRAEWYF. The CDR3 nucleotides are TGTGCCAGCAGTTACTCCTCGGCTAGCGGGAGGGCTGAATGGTACTTC.

This sequence joins TRBV12-3 or TRBV12-4 and TRBJ1-1; the D gene is possibly TRBD1 (6 bases). There are 13 residues in the CDR3. Trimming pared 4 bases from V and 10 bases from J, leaving 16 bases between. CDR3 in DNA: TGTGCCAGCAGTTCCGGGGGCGCGGGGATAGCTTTCTTT. Amino acids: CASSSGGAGIAFF.

This clonotype turned up a few times. The J gene is TRBJ2-7, the V gene TRBV4-1; 9 bases match TRBD1. CDR3 length equals 17 residues. The germline V gene encodes CDR1 MGHRA and CDR2 YSYEKL. V was pared by 3 bases and J by 6 bases, with 15 bases of the junction left unmatched. The CDR3 nucleotides read TGCGCCAGCAGCCAGACGACAGGGGGGGGGCTACAGGGCGAGCAGTACTTC. It encodes CASSQTTGGGLQGEQYF.

In its sample, this clonotype was seen many times. The rearrangement uses TRBV12-3 or TRBV12-4 and TRBJ1-2; possible D gene TRBD1, 6 bases. Trimming removed 2 bases from V and 8 bases from J, with 12 bases in between. The CDR3 sequence is 13 residues long. The CDR3 sequence is CASSLWGAEGYTF. The CDR3 DNA is TGTGCCAGCAGTTTATGGGGGGCCGAGGGCTACACCTTC.

This clonotype was counted many times. A much bigger clone sits one base away, suggesting this may be a read error. The J gene is TRBJ2-1, the V gene TRBV27; TRBD2 is a possible D gene (7 bases). CDR1 MNHEY and CDR2 SMNVEV come from the germline V gene (reference sequence). Trimming removed 0 bases from V and 5 bases from J, with 26 bases in between. The CDR3 runs 20 residues. The CDR3 is CASSLSQWREGGGLDNEQFF. In DNA, the CDR3 is TGTGCCAGCAGTTTATCCCAATGGAGGGAGGGGGGGGGACTTGACAATGAGCAGTTCTTC.

This clonotype was counted many times. V and J are TRBV28 and TRBJ1-2; D is unclear. V was trimmed by 6 bases and J by 13 bases, leaving 21 bases between them. The CDR3 has 13 amino acids. Germline assignment: CDR1 MDHEN and CDR2 SYDVKM. The CDR3 DNA follows: TGTGCCAGCAGCCCGACTTTCCCTAGCGCGGGCACCTTC. This encodes CASSPTFPSAGTF.

In this sample, this clonotype turned up many times. The CDR3 sequence is CSAREGQAQKGPAYGYTF. The CDR3 coding sequence is TGCAGTGCTAGAGAGGGACAGGCCCAAAAAGGGCCTGCCTATGGCTACACCTTC. The J gene is TRBJ1-2, the V gene TRBV20-1; 8 bases are shared with TRBD1. J gave up 4 bases and V 0 bases, and 16 bases lay outside the gene matches. CDR3 length: 18 amino acids. The germline gives CDR1 DFQATT, CDR2 SNEGSKA (reference sequence).

This clonotype has at least ten counts. V is TRBV7-9 and J is TRBJ1-1; D possibly corresponds to TRBD1 (5 bases). CDR3 length: 15 residues. Germline assignment: CDR1 SEHNR and CDR2 FQNEAQ (reference sequence). Deletions cut 1 base from V and 4 bases from J, with 13 bases between. CDR3 amino acids: CASSLVQVGATEAFF. CDR3 nucleotide sequence: TGTGCCAGCAGCTTAGTTCAGGTTGGGGCCACTGAAGCTTTCTTT.

This clonotype was counted at least ten times. V and J are TRBV12-5 and TRBJ2-7, with a weak D call TRBD2 (6 bases). Germline CDR1 LGHNT, CDR2 FRNRAP. Trimming cost V 6 bases and J 9 bases, with 30 bases left between them. The CDR3 is made up of 17 amino acids. The DNA of the CDR3 is TGTGCTAGTGGAGCTTACGGAGGGGTATCTCTTCGGGTTGGGCAGTACTTC. It translates to CASGAYGGVSLRVGQYF.

In this sample, this clonotype turned up many times. The V gene is TRBV11-1, the J gene TRBJ1-2; 7 bases are a match to TRBD1. With 11 bases clipped from V and 0 bases from J, the junction kept 3 bases outside the gene matches. Germline V gives CDR1 SGHAT, CDR2 FQDESV (reference sequence). This CDR3 region has 12 residues. CDR3 bases: TGTGCCGGGACAGAGTCTAACTATGGCTACACCTTC. Translation: CAGTESNYGYTF.

This clonotype appeared a few times. The rearrangement uses TRBV29-1 and TRBJ2-5; 11 bases agree with TRBD2. The CDR3 extends over 14 amino acids. CDR1 and CDR2 from the germline V gene are SQVTM and ANQGSEA. Trimming at V came to 6 bases and at J to 4 bases, leaving 7 bases not matched to a gene. The chain's CDR3 is CSVPGLAEVETQYF. The CDR3 DNA reads TGCAGCGTCCCGGGACTAGCGGAAGTAGAGACCCAGTACTTC.

This clonotype was recorded at least ten times. The chain's CDR3 is CASSLKGFYEQYF. CDR3 bases: TGTGCCAGCAGTTTGAAGGGATTCTACGAGCAGTACTTC. The chain links TRBV27 to TRBJ2-7; D is unresolved. Germline V CDR1 and CDR2: MNHEY, SMNVEV (reference sequence). The CDR3 covers 13 residues. The germline V and J ends were trimmed by 3 bases and 3 bases, with 9 bases remaining between them.

This clonotype has ten or more counts. The CDR3 reads CASSQGRFYGYTF. In DNA, the CDR3 is TGTGCCAGCAGTCAAGGGAGGTTCTATGGCTACACCTTC. V and J are TRBV12-3 or TRBV12-4 and TRBJ1-2; D unclear. The CDR3 length is 13 residues. The germline V and J ends were trimmed by 5 bases and 4 bases, with 11 bases remaining between them.

In its sample, this clonotype was seen many times. The rearrangement uses TRBV7-9 and TRBJ1-2, with 7 bases that match TRBD1. The V gene end was trimmed by 10 bases and the J gene end by 5 bases; junction bases not matched to a gene: 10. Germline V gives CDR1 SEHNR, CDR2 FQNEAQ (reference sequence). The CDR3 has 13 amino acids. The CDR3 spells CATSTGTAYGYTF. CDR3 coding DNA: TGTGCCACATCAACCGGGACAGCGTATGGCTACACCTTC.

In this sample, this clonotype turned up many times. The chain joins TRBV7-3 to TRBJ2-5, with 7 bases that match TRBD2. The germline gives CDR1 SGHTA, CDR2 FQGTGA. The ends lost 5 bases at V and 6 bases at J; junction bases unmatched: 9. The CDR3 runs 14 residues. The CDR3, as DNA: TGTGCCAGCAGCCCGGAGAGCGGGGAAAAGACCCAGTACTTC. Protein: CASSPESGEKTQYF.

This clonotype was observed many times. The chain combines TRBV12-3 or TRBV12-4 with TRBJ2-7; 11 bases are shared with TRBD2. The V gene end was trimmed by 3 bases and the J gene end by 5 bases; junction bases not matched to a gene: 6. This CDR3 contains 15 residues. The CDR3 region is CASSLILAGVDEQYF. The DNA for the CDR3 is TGTGCCAGCAGTTTGATACTAGCGGGAGTTGACGAGCAGTACTTC.

This clonotype has just a few counts. The chain uses TRBV5-1 and TRBJ1-1; D not resolved. The germline V gene encodes CDR1 SGHRS and CDR2 YFSETQ. This CDR3 spans 13 amino acids. V shed 0 bases and J shed 11 bases, with 14 bases lying between them. CDR3 amino acids: CASSLGAEVTAFF. In DNA form, the CDR3 reads TGCGCCAGCAGCTTGGGGGCGGAGGTCACGGCTTTCTTT.